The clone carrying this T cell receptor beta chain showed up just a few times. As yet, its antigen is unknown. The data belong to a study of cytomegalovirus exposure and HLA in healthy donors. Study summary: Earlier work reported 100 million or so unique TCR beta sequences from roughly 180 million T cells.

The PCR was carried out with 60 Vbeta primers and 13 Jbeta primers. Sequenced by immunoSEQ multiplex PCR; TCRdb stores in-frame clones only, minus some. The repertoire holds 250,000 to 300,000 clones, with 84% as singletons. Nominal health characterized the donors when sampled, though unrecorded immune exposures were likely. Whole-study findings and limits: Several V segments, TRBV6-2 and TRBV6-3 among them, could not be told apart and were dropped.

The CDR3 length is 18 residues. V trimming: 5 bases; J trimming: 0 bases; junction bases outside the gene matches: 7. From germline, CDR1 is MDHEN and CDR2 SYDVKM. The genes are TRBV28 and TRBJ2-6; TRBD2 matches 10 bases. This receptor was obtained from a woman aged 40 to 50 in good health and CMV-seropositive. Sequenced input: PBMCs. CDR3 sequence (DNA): TGTGCCAGCAGTCCATTAGCGGGGGGCCGCTCTGGGGCCAACGTCCTGACTTTC. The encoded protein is CASSPLAGGRSGANVLTF.